The 29 T cell receptor beta chains below come from one sample, sequenced in a study of blood T cell repertoires in COVID-19. Generated by immunoSEQ multiplex PCR, the TCRdb table keeps only in-frame clones and is missing some. Altogether approximately 68,000 clones are present, 80% to 85% being singletons, with the ten largest covering roughly 8.3%. The sample was peripheral blood. These receptors all come from a human donor in a cohort sampled during active COVID-19.

This clone was seen once. The sample carries other DNA sequences with the same CDR3. The chain joins TRBV19 to TRBJ2-7; 11 bases fit TRBD2. V was clipped by 3 bases and J by 3 bases; unmatched bases: 4. This CDR3 comprises 15 residues. Per the germline V gene, CDR1 is LNHDA and CDR2 is SQIVND (reference sequence). CDR3: CASSIGTSGSYEQYF. CDR3 sequence (DNA): TGTGCCAGTAGTATTGGTACTAGCGGGAGCTACGAGCAGTACTTC.

The genes are TRBV5-4 and TRBJ2-1; 8 nucleotides agree with TRBD2. The ends lost 3 bases at V and 4 bases at J; junction bases unmatched: 9. Germline loops: CDR1 SGHNT, CDR2 YYREEE (reference sequence). CDR3 length: 16 residues. The CDR3 reads CASSSVFGGAYNEQFF. The CDR3 coding sequence is TGTGCCAGCAGCTCTGTTTTCGGGGGGGCTTACAATGAGCAGTTCTTC.

The CDR3 spells CASSPSGYEQYF. CDR3 DNA sequence: TGTGCCAGCAGCCCCTCGGGGTACGAGCAGTACTTC. The chain carries TRBV7-6 and TRBJ2-7, with a weak D call TRBD2 (5 bases). Germline loops: CDR1 SGHVS, CDR2 FNYEAQ. Trimming removed 5 bases at V and 4 bases at J, with 9 bases between. The CDR3 is made up of 12 amino acids.

The rearrangement links TRBV6-6 to TRBJ1-1; perhaps TRBD1 as D (6 bases). The V gene's germline CDR1 is MNHNY and CDR2 SVGAGI (reference sequence). V was shortened by 4 bases and J by 11 bases, with 14 bases between the two germline ends. The CDR3 is made up of 12 amino acids. The CDR3, as DNA: TGTGCCAGCAGTTCCCAGGGGTTTATGGCTTTCTTT. Protein: CASSSQGFMAFF.

The J gene is TRBJ2-2, the V gene TRBV19; 11 bases line up with TRBD2. Germline V CDR1 and CDR2: LNHDA, SQIVND (reference sequence). V lost 6 bases to trimming and J lost 1 base; unmatched junction nucleotides: 1. This CDR3 comprises 15 residues. The CDR3 bases are TGTGCCAGTAGACTAGCGGGAGAGAACACCGGGGAGCTGTTTTTT. Translation: CASRLAGENTGELFF. Drawing the rest from reference TRBV19 and TRBJ2-2, the complete variable domain is DGGITQSPKYLFRKEGQNVTLSCEQNLNHDAMYWYRQDPGQGLRLIYYSQIVNDFQKGDIAEGYSVSREKKESFPLTVTSAQKNPTAFYLCASRLAGENTGELFFGEGSRLTVL.

This sequence joins TRBV29-1 and TRBJ2-1, with D possibly being TRBD2 (6 bases). Trimming removed 6 bases at V and 6 bases at J, with 15 bases between. The length of the CDR3 is 13 residues. CDR1 is SQVTM, CDR2 ANQGSEA, per germline. This CDR3 is CSVHPAGINEQFF. CDR3 sequence (DNA): TGCAGCGTCCACCCAGCGGGTATCAATGAGCAGTTCTTC.

This CDR3 reads CASSYGGQPQHF. The CDR3, as DNA: TGTGCCAGCAGTTACGGAGGTCAGCCCCAGCATTTT. The chain joins TRBV6-6 to TRBJ1-5; D gene unclear. The CDR3 is 12 amino acids. Germline assignment: CDR1 MNHNY and CDR2 SVGAGI (reference sequence). V lost 2 bases, J lost 6 bases, and 5 bases lay in between.

The CDR3 loop reads CATSDLGRTSGNIGELFF. CDR3 bases: TGTGCCACCAGTGATTTGGGTCGAACTAGCGGGAATATCGGGGAGCTGTTTTTT. The chain combines TRBV24-1 with TRBJ2-2; 10 positions match TRBD2. The CDR3 has 18 residues. Germline V gene lookup returns CDR1 KGHDR and CDR2 SFDVKD. The V segment lost 0 bases and the J segment 7 bases; nucleotides outside the gene matches: 10.

V gene TRBV30 combines with J gene TRBJ1-1; D is possibly TRBD1 (6 bases). The CDR3 covers 14 residues. The ends were cut back, 3 bases at V and 1 base at J, with 12 bases in the middle. Germline CDR1 GTSNPN, CDR2 SVGIG (reference sequence). The CDR3 nucleotides are TGTGCCTGGAGACCAAGGGGGGGGAACACTGAAGCTTTCTTT. This translates into CAWRPRGGNTEAFF.

This chain joins TRBV24-1 and TRBJ1-5; D possibly corresponds to TRBD1 (6 bases). The V gene's germline CDR1 is KGHDR and CDR2 SFDVKD. CDR3 length equals 14 residues. V lost 4 bases and J 9 bases, leaving 15 bases between the germline ends. The CDR3 region is CATSDGQGSWPQHF. As DNA, the CDR3 is TGTGCCACCAGTGACGGCCAGGGGAGTTGGCCCCAGCATTTT.

The gene calls are TRBV5-6 and TRBJ2-7; 7 positions agree with TRBD2. The CDR3 contains 14 residues. V lost 2 bases, J lost 6 bases, and 8 bases stayed unmatched. Germline V gene lookup returns CDR1 SGHDT and CDR2 YYEEEE. The CDR3 sequence: CASSLGLAVSEQYF. In nucleotides, the CDR3 is TGTGCCAGCAGCTTAGGGCTAGCGGTCTCCGAGCAGTACTTC. The full variable domain, its missing parts supplied by reference TRBV5-6 and TRBJ2-7, is DAGVTQSPTHLIKTRGQQVTLRCSPKSGHDTVSWYQQALGQGPQFIFQYYEEEERQRGNFPDRFSGHQFPNYSSELNVNALLLGDSALYLCASSLGLAVSEQYFGPGTRLTVT.

The V gene is TRBV4-3, the J gene TRBJ2-7; 11 positions agree with TRBD2. This CDR3 is built from 19 residues. Germline assignment: CDR1 LGHNA and CDR2 YSLEER. J was trimmed by 6 bases and V by 1 base; bases with no gene match: 17. The CDR3 protein is CASSQVAAPEGLAELEQYF. CDR3 sequence (DNA): TGCGCCAGCAGCCAAGTAGCCGCGCCGGAGGGACTAGCGGAGCTCGAGCAGTACTTC.

The chain combines TRBV6-2 or TRBV6-3 with TRBJ1-1; no firm D call. Germline V gives CDR1 MNHEY, CDR2 SVGEGT. Trimming stripped 2 bases from V and 5 bases from J, with 15 bases between. This CDR3 is built from 15 residues. The CDR3 spells CASSYEGAQTTEAFF. Here the CDR3 DNA reads TGTGCCAGCAGTTACGAGGGAGCGCAGACGACTGAAGCTTTCTTT.

This clone was picked up one time. This rearrangement joins TRBV24-1 to TRBJ2-2; no definite D call. The CDR3 consists of 16 residues. Trimming cost V 0 bases and J 1 base, with 8 bases left between them. Germline CDR1 and CDR2: KGHDR and SFDVKD. Here the CDR3 DNA reads TGTGCCACCAGTGATTTGGCGACTGGGAACACCGGGGAGCTGTTTTTT. Amino acids: CATSDLATGNTGELFF.

The rearrangement joins TRBV18 to TRBJ1-6, with D unclear. This CDR3 spans 14 amino acids. V shed 3 bases and J shed 7 bases, with 10 bases lying between them. Germline-derived CDR1 and CDR2 are KGHSH and LQKENI. DNA of the CDR3: TGTGCCAGCTCACCGTTGGGAGAGAATTCACCCCTCCACTTT. Protein: CASSPLGENSPLHF.

The chain links TRBV3-1 (or the pseudogene TRBV3-2) to TRBJ1-3; D gene ambiguous. Trimming left V 4 bases short and J 4 bases short, with 11 bases between. The CDR3 runs to 14 residues. CDR1 and CDR2 (germline): LGHDT, YNNKEL (reference sequence). CDR3 residues: CASSPRVNGNTIYF. CDR3 DNA: TGTGCCAGCAGCCCCCGGGTCAACGGAAACACCATATATTTT.

This clone was recorded a few times. The chain uses TRBV7-2 and TRBJ1-4, with D tentatively TRBD1 (5 bases). V was shortened by 4 bases and J by 6 bases, with 15 bases between the two germline ends. Germline lookup yields CDR1 SGHTA and CDR2 FQGNSA. The CDR3 totals 15 residues. The CDR3 sequence: CASSSVKGRDEKLFF. DNA of the CDR3: TGTGCCAGCAGCTCCGTGAAGGGGAGGGATGAAAAACTGTTTTTT.

The chain couples TRBV4-2 to TRBJ1-3; D not certain. Trimming stripped 0 bases from V and 0 bases from J, with 6 bases between. The CDR3 contains 15 residues. Germline assignment: CDR1 LGHNA and CDR2 YNFKEQ. CDR3 loop: CASSQEGSSGNTIYF. The DNA of the CDR3 is TGTGCCAGCAGCCAAGAAGGGAGCTCTGGAAACACCATATATTTT.

The V gene is TRBV27, the J gene TRBJ2-7, with D maybe TRBD1 (5 bases). Trimming left V 10 bases short and J 1 base short, with 29 bases between. CDR3 size: 18 residues. Germline CDR1 is MNHEY and CDR2 is SMNVEV (reference sequence). The CDR3 DNA reads as TGTGCCATAAAGTCCCCGGGCAGGGCTCAACCTTTATCCTACGAGCAGTACTTC. Translation gives CAIKSPGRAQPLSYEQYF.

The chain links TRBV13 to TRBJ2-4, with a weak D call TRBD1 (5 bases). The CDR3 is 17 amino acids. The germline V gene encodes CDR1 PRHDT and CDR2 FYEKMQ (reference sequence). Trimming took 2 bases from V and 7 from J, leaving 21 bases between them. The CDR3: CASSLRGMGLIGNIQYF. The CDR3 DNA sequence: TGTGCCAGCAGCTTAAGGGGCATGGGGCTGATTGGTAACATTCAGTACTTC.

This clone was seen only a few times. The chain recombines TRBV7-9 with TRBJ2-4, with 14 bases lining up with TRBD2. CDR3 length: 19 residues. Germline trimming cut 1 base from V and 2 bases from J; bases unmatched to any gene: 7. Germline V gene data show CDR1 as SEHNR and CDR2 as FQNEAQ (reference sequence). CDR3 nucleotide sequence: TGTGCCAGCAGCTTAGGGGGCAGACTAGCGGGAGGGCCCAAAAACATTCAGTACTTC. Protein sequence: CASSLGGRLAGGPKNIQYF. Full variable domain (rest looked up from reference TRBV7-9 and TRBJ2-4): DTGVSQNPRHKITKRGQNVTFRCDPISEHNRLYWYRQTLGQGPEFLTYFQNEAQLEKSRLLSDRFSAERPKGSFSTLEIQRTEQGDSAMYLCASSLGGRLAGGPKNIQYFGAGTRLSVL.

This chain links TRBV4-2 with TRBJ2-7, with 11 bases lining up with TRBD2. The V gene's germline CDR1 is LGHNA and CDR2 YNFKEQ. V was pared by 0 bases and J by 0 bases, with 4 bases of the junction left unmatched. The CDR3 is made up of 17 amino acids. The CDR3 region is CASSQDVTSGSSYEQYF. CDR3 DNA sequence: TGTGCCAGCAGCCAAGATGTTACTAGCGGGAGCTCCTACGAGCAGTACTTC.

The chain joins TRBV24-1 to TRBJ2-2, with 7 bases fitting TRBD1. V trimming: 7 bases; J trimming: 6 bases; junction bases outside the gene matches: 1. This CDR3 is 12 amino acids long. CDR1 and CDR2 from the germline V gene are KGHDR and SFDVKD. CDR3 residues: CATRQGPGELFF. In nucleotides, the CDR3 is TGTGCCACCAGACAGGGGCCCGGGGAGCTGTTTTTT.

In this sample, this clone turned up a few times. The chain links TRBV5-4 to TRBJ2-2, with 12 bases fitting TRBD1. This CDR3 contains 15 residues. Germline-derived CDR1 and CDR2 are SGHNT and YYREEE (reference sequence). V lost 3 bases, J lost 7 bases, and 4 bases stayed unmatched. The CDR3 DNA reads TGTGCCAGCAGCTGGGACAGGGGGCAGGTCGGGGAGCTGTTTTTT. It yields the protein CASSWDRGQVGELFF. Filled out from reference TRBV5-4 and TRBJ2-2, the complete variable domain reads ETGVTQSPTHLIKTRGQQVTLRCSSQSGHNTVSWYQQALGQGPQFIFQYYREEENGRGNFPPRFSGLQFPNYSSELNVNALELDDSALYLCASSWDRGQVGELFFGEGSRLTVL.

V gene TRBV12-5 combines with J gene TRBJ2-2; 8 nucleotides align to TRBD1. This CDR3 is 16 amino acids long. CDR1 and CDR2 (germline): LGHNT, FRNRAP. Trimming removed 2 bases from V and 4 bases from J; junction bases left unmatched: 6. The CDR3 reads CASGLSRGQGTGELFF. Written as DNA, the CDR3 is TGTGCTAGTGGTTTGTCCAGGGGGCAGGGCACCGGGGAGCTGTTTTTT.

The chain uses TRBV5-1 and TRBJ1-1; TRBD1 is a possible D gene (5 bases). Trimming pared 5 bases from V and 0 bases from J, leaving 11 bases between. Germline assignment: CDR1 SGHRS and CDR2 YFSETQ. The CDR3 consists of 14 residues. CDR3 in amino acids: CASSAQGVNTEAFF. CDR3 in DNA: TGCGCCAGCAGTGCCCAGGGTGTGAACACTGAAGCTTTCTTT.

This chain links TRBV27 with TRBJ2-7; TRBD2 might be the D (6 bases). Trimming removed 3 bases at V and 0 bases at J, with 12 bases between. The CDR3 consists of 15 residues. CDR1 is MNHEY and CDR2 is SMNVEV in the germline V gene (reference sequence). The CDR3 sequence is CASSFAGTLSYEQYF. The CDR3 region has the DNA TGTGCCAGCAGTTTTGCGGGGACCCTCTCCTACGAGCAGTACTTC.

The V call is TRBV9, the J call TRBJ2-7; tentatively, D is TRBD2 (6 bases). Germline V gives CDR1 SGDLS, CDR2 YYNGEE. The CDR3 sequence is 12 residues long. Trimming left V 7 bases short and J 6 bases short, with 14 bases between. The DNA of the CDR3 is TGTGCCAGCGGAGACGGGAGTGGCGAGCAGTACTTC. It translates to CASGDGSGEQYF.

The chain's CDR3 is CASSSPTENTGELFF. DNA of the CDR3: TGTGCCAGCAGCTCCCCGACTGAGAACACCGGGGAGCTGTTTTTT. The chain carries TRBV7-2 and TRBJ2-2; D remains ambiguous. Trimming shortened V by 4 bases and J by 1 base, and 10 bases separated the two germline ends. The germline gives CDR1 SGHTA, CDR2 FQGNSA. CDR3 size: 15 residues. The full variable domain, its missing parts supplied by reference TRBV7-2 and TRBJ2-2, is GAGVSQSPSNKVTEKGKDVELRCDPISGHTALYWYRQSLGQGLEFLIYFQGNSAPDKSGLPSDRFSAERTGGSVSTLTIQRTQQEDSAVYLCASSSPTENTGELFFGEGSRLTVL.